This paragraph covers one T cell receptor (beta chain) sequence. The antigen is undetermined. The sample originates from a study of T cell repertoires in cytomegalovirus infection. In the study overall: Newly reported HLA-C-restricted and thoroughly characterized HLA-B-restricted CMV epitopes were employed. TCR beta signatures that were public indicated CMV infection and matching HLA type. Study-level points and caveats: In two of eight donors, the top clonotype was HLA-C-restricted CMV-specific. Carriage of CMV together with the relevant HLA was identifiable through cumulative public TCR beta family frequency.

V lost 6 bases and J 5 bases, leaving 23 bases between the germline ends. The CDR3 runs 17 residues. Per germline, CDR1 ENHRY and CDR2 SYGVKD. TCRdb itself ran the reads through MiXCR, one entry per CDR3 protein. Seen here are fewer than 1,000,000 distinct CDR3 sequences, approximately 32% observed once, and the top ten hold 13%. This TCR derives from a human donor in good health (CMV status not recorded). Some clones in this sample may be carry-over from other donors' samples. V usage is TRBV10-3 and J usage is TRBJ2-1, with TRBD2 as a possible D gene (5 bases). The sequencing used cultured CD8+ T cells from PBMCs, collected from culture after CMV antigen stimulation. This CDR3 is CAISTSIRDFTDNEQFF. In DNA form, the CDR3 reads TGTGCCATCAGCACCTCTATACGGGATTTCACTGACAATGAGCAGTTCTTC.